This T cell receptor beta chain was profiled in a study of OX40 agonist ivuxolimab in advanced cancers. Method: immunoSEQ multiplex PCR; TCRdb's copy keeps in-frame clones and lacks some. Among around 90,000 clones listed, about 94% were seen once. CDR1 is MGHRA, CDR2 YSYEKL, per germline. V was clipped by 3 bases and J by 2 bases, with 17 bases between them. This CDR3 spans 16 amino acids. This specimen consisted of CD4+ or CD8+ T cells sorted from blood, obtained in a trial of the OX40 agonist ivuxolimab. This clonotype originated in an adult with an advanced solid tumor such as melanoma, head and neck, liver or kidney cancer. The J gene is TRBJ2-7, the V gene TRBV4-1, with D tentatively TRBD2 (5 bases). The CDR3 region has the DNA TGCGCCAGCAGCCATCGTAGCGCTGAGAAACCCTACGAGCAGTACTTC. Translated: CASSHRSAEKPYEQYF.